The rows below give T cell receptor beta chains drawn from one sample of a study of blood T cell repertoires in COVID-19. Clones were sequenced by immunoSEQ multiplex PCR, and TCRdb holds only the in-frame ones, with some missing. The sample gives around 68,000 clones, 87% of which show up once; 5.5% to 8% is in the top ten. The sample comprised peripheral blood. All receptors derive from a man in his fifties or sixties with active COVID-19. CDR3s leave out the opening cysteine and the closing phenylalanine or tryptophan. The order of the fields is J gene, V gene, CDR3 protein.

j_call: TRBJ2-5; v_call: TRBV5-8; cdr3_aa: ASSFYREGGETQY
j_call: TRBJ2-1; v_call: TRBV7-9; cdr3_aa: ASSLARGQGLPYNEQF
j_call: TRBJ2-1; v_call: TRBV5-1; cdr3_aa: ASSFGTGGSYNEQF
j_call: TRBJ2-2; v_call: TRBV5-8; cdr3_aa: ASNRVTGELF
j_call: TRBJ2-1; v_call: TRBV7-2; cdr3_aa: ASSPDRVNEQF
j_call: TRBJ2-7; v_call: TRBV7-2; cdr3_aa: ASSLPGVSYEQY
j_call: TRBJ1-5; v_call: TRBV29-1; cdr3_aa: SIREVGQPQH
j_call: TRBJ2-3; v_call: TRBV27; cdr3_aa: ASSYRDTSDTQY
j_call: TRBJ1-5; v_call: TRBV30; cdr3_aa: AWSEKGGSFDQPQH
j_call: TRBJ2-7; v_call: TRBV5-1; cdr3_aa: ASSNYPGTGGGELDEQY
j_call: TRBJ1-3; v_call: TRBV7-6; cdr3_aa: ASSLADSSGNTIY
j_call: TRBJ1-6; v_call: TRBV5-1; cdr3_aa: ASSLGTHNSPLH
j_call: TRBJ1-2; v_call: TRBV10-3; cdr3_aa: AISEPTGMGGYT
j_call: TRBJ2-1; v_call: TRBV4-1; cdr3_aa: ASSQEGQTDNEQF
j_call: TRBJ2-2; v_call: TRBV27; cdr3_aa: ASSLLGATPGELF
j_call: TRBJ1-1; v_call: TRBV29-1; cdr3_aa: SLGQVGTEAF
j_call: TRBJ2-3; v_call: TRBV5-1; cdr3_aa: ASSRGLAERTDTQY
j_call: TRBJ1-1; v_call: TRBV7-2; cdr3_aa: ASSSRDKYTEAF
j_call: TRBJ2-3; v_call: TRBV28; cdr3_aa: ASSLWGPADTDTQY
j_call: TRBJ2-7; v_call: TRBV7-6; cdr3_aa: ASRKDDRSSYEQY